This T cell receptor (beta chain) is drawn from a study of T cells in Graves' hyperthyroidism and ophthalmopathy. Study background: The blood sample was taken at first diagnosis, before treatment began.

This clonotype was seen at least ten times. Source material for PBMCs was roughly 10 ml fresh peripheral blood. Amplification yielded TCR beta CDR3 regions, with RNA transcripts as the source. A set of HTBI primers served as the primers for a first-round RT-PCR of the TCR CDR3. Each CDR3 protein gets one entry after TCRdb re-called the multiplex PCR reads with MiXCR. The profile shows over 250,000 distinct CDR3 sequences, 20% to 25% of them singletons. Looked up from germline, CDR1 is LNHDA and CDR2 is SQIVND (reference sequence). Trimming cost V 6 bases and J 4 bases, with 30 bases left between them. CDR3 size: 19 residues.

Sequencing was done on a sample of blood. This TCR derives from a man aged 35-49 years with Graves' hyperthyroidism that later progressed to Graves' ophthalmopathy. The chain couples TRBV19 to TRBJ2-5; possible D gene TRBD1, 6 bases. CDR3 residues: CASRSLLLQTGWPLETQYF. The CDR3 DNA is TGTGCCAGTAGATCCCTCCTACTTCAAACAGGGTGGCCTCTAGAGACCCAGTACTTC.